One TCR beta chain is described in this entry. Only a few counts were recorded for this clone. The target of this receptor is not known. Base qualities are not provided; no much larger clone lies one nucleotide away. This sample stems from a study of shared clonotypes between healthy human individuals (dated by TCRdb to between 2020 and 2021). In terms of the full investigation: The cohort included three men and a couple of women between 18 and 49 years of age. Between about 0.94 and 8.9 billion PBMCs per donor were obtained by leukapheresis. Libraries were prepared and TCR repertoires were sequenced by different laboratories using diverse techniques, in order to increase sequencing depth and limit assay-specific biases. Blood TCR repertoires of five healthy adults were deeply sequenced to estimate repertoire size and the extent of clonotype sharing between individuals. For each donor, CD4 naive and CD4 memory were each run on three plates, CD8 naive on two plates, and CD8 memory on one plate.

Findings and caveats that apply to the study as a whole: Even with the large sequencing depth, rarefaction of the sorted-subset datasets indicated that sequencing was incomplete. Pairwise subsampling indicated that sequencing depth was expected to affect the degree of clonotype sharing among donors. Across a handful of donors, about 5% of naive CD4, around 3.5% of naive CD8, under 2.5% of memory CD4, and about 0.44% of memory CD8 clonotypes were shared. Naive subsets generally had larger estimated clonotype richness than memory subsets did. Compared with non-shared clonotypes, the clonotypes found in all four sorted-subset donors had higher generation probabilities. Sampling was limited to blood, and TCR repertoires in tissue likely differ from TCR repertoires in blood. The small number of donors limited the genetic and exposure-history diversity represented.

CDR1 MNHNS and CDR2 SASEGT were looked up in the germline V gene. V loses 1 base, J loses 3 bases, and the germline ends lie 12 bases apart. From its cysteine to its phenylalanine, the CDR3 spans 15 amino acids. Only the CDR3 DNA is retained, 45 bases long and in frame from the first base. Donors were healthy HIV-negative adults with no recently reported acute infections or vaccinations. All donors were Caucasian adults living in Nashville, Tennessee, USA. CD4+ T cells were enriched by magnetic negative selection, after which naive cells were positively selected on CD45RA and the negative fraction was taken as the memory subset. Blood was obtained by leukapheresis, after which PBMCs were separated by Ficoll-Histopaque density gradient centrifugation and cryopreserved in liquid nitrogen vapor phase. Analytical flow cytometry was used to check the purity and quantity of each magnetically sorted T cell population. From each sorted fraction, genomic DNA was isolated and quantified by UV absorbance on a Nanodrop 2000c.

TCR CDR3 regions were amplified from genomic DNA by multiplex PCR using the deep immunoSEQ assay. Extracted genomic DNA from each cell subset was distributed evenly across all wells of several immunoSEQ 96-well plates, and each plate was treated as a replicate. For sorted subsets, approximately 200 ng of genomic DNA, equivalent to around 31,000 T cell genomes, went into each replicate PCR. The purified libraries were quantified using a Qubit 3.0 fluorometer, sized with a Bioanalyzer 2100, and then quantified again using the KAPA Library Quantification kit. Every immunoSEQ 96-well plate was sequenced on a dedicated single-read 150-cycle Illumina NextSeq 550 flow cell. Per the original workflow: Because the immunoSEQ output held only junctional sequences and lacked quality scores, the filtering could not match the filtering applied to full-length reads. Sequences were annotated with PyIR, a Python wrapper for IgBLAST v1.9, using IMGT germline references to assign V/J genes and CDR3. Reads were removed for weak V/J assignments (E-value above 1e-6), missing CDR3, stop codons, out-of-frame junctions, or ambiguous translated residues. V3J clonotypes were defined as sequences sharing the same inferred V gene, J gene, and CDR3 amino acid sequence. The percentage overlap between two repertoires was calculated by dividing the number of shared unique clonotypes by the size of the smaller repertoire. Three approaches were used to assess repertoire richness: RTK rarefaction, the Chao1 estimator, and Recon v2.1 estimates of unobserved clonotypes. For all TCRbeta clonotypes obtained by the gDNA method from a handful of donors, generation probabilities were computed with OLGA. Imported from immuneACCESS, the table was reduced by TCRdb to in-frame sequences with V and J called. These copies leave out some clones; in studies compared against another copy, an unresolved V gene accounts for under half, and the cause of the remainder is not known. The V and J calls and clone size were taken over from that table, and D and trimming were inferred from the DNA. In all, the sample holds about 1 million clones, and more than 65% of those were seen once. The ten largest clones capture approximately 1.5% of the sample.

This TCR was sampled from a man in his late teens or twenties in good health. The sequenced material came from memory CD4+ T cells sorted from blood. The cell subset or site label corresponds to: CD45RA-negative fraction. The chain is assembled from TRBV6-1 and TRBJ1-1; the D gene is not confidently resolved. The nucleotide sequence reads as follows: TGTGCCAGCAGTGAAGTTGTGGGGATGTACACTGAAGCTTTCTTT. It specifies CASSEVVGMYTEAFF.